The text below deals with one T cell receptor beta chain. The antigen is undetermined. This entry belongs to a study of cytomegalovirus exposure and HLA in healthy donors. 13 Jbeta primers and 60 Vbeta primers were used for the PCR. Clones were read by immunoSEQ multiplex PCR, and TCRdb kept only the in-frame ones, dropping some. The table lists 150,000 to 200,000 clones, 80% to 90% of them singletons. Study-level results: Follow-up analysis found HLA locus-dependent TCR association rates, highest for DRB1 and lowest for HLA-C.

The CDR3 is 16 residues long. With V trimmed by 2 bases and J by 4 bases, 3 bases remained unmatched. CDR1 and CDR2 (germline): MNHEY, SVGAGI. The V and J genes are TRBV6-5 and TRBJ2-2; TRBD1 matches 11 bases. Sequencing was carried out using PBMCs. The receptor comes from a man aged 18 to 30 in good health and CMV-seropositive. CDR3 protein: CASSYQDRGLTGELFF. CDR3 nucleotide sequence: TGTGCCAGCAGTTACCAGGACAGGGGGCTCACCGGGGAGCTGTTTTTT.